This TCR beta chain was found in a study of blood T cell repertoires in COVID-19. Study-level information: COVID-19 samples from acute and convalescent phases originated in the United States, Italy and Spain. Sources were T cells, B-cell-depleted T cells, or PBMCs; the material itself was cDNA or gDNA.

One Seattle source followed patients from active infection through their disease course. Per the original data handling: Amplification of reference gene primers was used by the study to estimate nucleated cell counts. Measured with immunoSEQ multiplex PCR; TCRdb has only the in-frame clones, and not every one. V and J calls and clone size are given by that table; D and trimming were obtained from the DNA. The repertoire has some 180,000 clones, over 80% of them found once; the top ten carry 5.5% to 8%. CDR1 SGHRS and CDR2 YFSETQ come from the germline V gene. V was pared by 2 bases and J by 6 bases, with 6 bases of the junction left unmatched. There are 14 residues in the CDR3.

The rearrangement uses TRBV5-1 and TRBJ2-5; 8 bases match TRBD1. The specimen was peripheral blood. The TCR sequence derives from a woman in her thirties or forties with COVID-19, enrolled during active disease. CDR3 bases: TGCGCCAGCAGCTTATCGGGACAGGTCAAGACCCAGTACTTC. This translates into CASSLSGQVKTQYF. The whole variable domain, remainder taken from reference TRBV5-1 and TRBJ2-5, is KAGVTQTPRYLIKTRGQQVTLSCSPISGHRSVSWYQQTPGQGLQFLFEYFSETQRNKGNFPGRFSGRQFSNSRSEMNVSTLELGDSALYLCASSLSGQVKTQYFGPGTRLLVL.